This T cell receptor beta chain was documented in a study of post-analysis software for immune sequencing data. Study overall: Courses of disease covered relapsing-remitting, secondary progressive and progressive-relapsing multiple sclerosis. Notes on the study in general: Multiple sclerosis patients showed significantly lower normalized Chao1 diversity than controls did. F measure clustering grouped samples strongly by preparation batch. Controls showed lower frequencies than patients for roughly 5 TRBV segments, and TRBV5-6, TRBV5-1 and TRBV20-1 were among these.

The CDR3 consists of 17 residues. The ends lost 5 bases at V and 4 bases at J; junction bases unmatched: 14. A few counts support this clonotype. Antigen unknown. The library was made from cDNA and included unique molecular identifiers. MiXCR was run by TCRdb on the PCR reads, yielding one entry per CDR3 protein. The sample carries hundreds of thousands of distinct CDR3 sequences, just under 30% recorded once. What was sequenced was blood. This receptor was taken from a girl aged 5-17 years with multiple sclerosis. The rearrangement links TRBV12-3 or TRBV12-4 to TRBJ2-3; TRBD1 matches 8 bases. The CDR3 sequence is CASSGPGTGWGSDTQYF. The CDR3 nucleotides are TGTGCCAGCAGTGGCCCGGGGACAGGATGGGGGTCAGATACGCAGTATTTT.